This TCR beta chain was sequenced during a study of T cell repertoires in cytomegalovirus infection. Study summary: TCR beta signatures that were public indicated CMV infection and matching HLA type.

TCRdb re-called the reads through MiXCR, storing one row per CDR3 protein. The repertoire holds about 900,000 distinct CDR3 sequences, with around 30% as singletons. This clonotype came up many times. Its target is not known. V lost 5 bases and J lost 4, with 12 bases in between. This CDR3 has 14 amino acids. Germline V gene lookup returns CDR1 SEHNR and CDR2 FQNEAQ (reference sequence). The V call is TRBV7-9, the J call TRBJ1-3; D may be TRBD1 (5 bases). The clonotype originates from a human donor in good health (CMV status not recorded). Some clones in this sample may be carry-over from other donors' samples. The sequencing here drew on cultured CD8+ T cells from PBMCs, taken from culture after CMV antigen stimulation. The CDR3 spells CASSQGRTGNTIYF. The DNA of the CDR3 is TGTGCCAGCAGCCAGGGACGGACAGGAAACACCATATATTTT.